This entry describes one T cell receptor beta chain. Germline CDR1 and CDR2: MNHEY and SVGAGI. CDR3 length: 15 residues. Trimming shortened V by 9 bases and J by 5 bases, and 22 bases separated the two germline ends. The sample belongs to a study of tumor-infiltrating lymphocytes in primary liver carcinoma. About the research overall: The neoplasms were of stage T1-T3 N0M0, with dimensions of about 4.2 to 11 cm across.

TCR beta cDNA was reverse-transcribed from about 500 ng of total RNA. The reaction used a constant-region primer and ProtoScript II reverse transcriptase. TCR beta libraries came from three nested multiplex PCR rounds using slightly modified ARM-PCR. Each of the first two PCR rounds ran roughly 9 cycles with TRBV1-TRBV30 forward and C-beta reverse primers. TCRdb independently ran MiXCR on the multiplex PCR reads; one entry per CDR3 protein. The sample holds 120,000 or so distinct CDR3 sequences, about 59% seen once. Unsorted bulk tissue, roughly 19-33 mg of it, served as the source for co-extraction of RNA and DNA. Sampling targeted five separate regions of each tumor, which included the tumor centre.

This clonotype was obtained from a woman aged 55-69 years with primary liver carcinoma and hepatitis B virus infection. The V and J genes are TRBV6-5 and TRBJ2-5; D unresolved. The specimen was liver tumor tissue from sampling region 1. Subset described: tumor region T1, superior pole. CDR3 sequence (DNA): TGTGCCAGAAGTCCCATGAGGTACAATGGGGAGACCCAGTACTTC. It specifies CARSPMRYNGETQYF.